The rows below give T cell receptor beta chains drawn from one sample of a study of response to subunit inactivated influenza vaccine. TCRdb independently ran MiXCR on the RT-PCR reads; one entry per CDR3 protein. This sample has about 700,000 distinct CDR3 sequences, with around 14% found just once. Sequencing was performed on PBMCs from blood, taken 11 to 12 days after vaccination. Receptors originate from a man aged 50-60 years who received an inactivated influenza vaccine. Each CDR3 is given with its conserved first and last residue. A D gene is named only where the DNA matches it firmly. Only part of the rows carry a size: once, few, many, or a class if the clone is expanded.

j_gene: TRBJ2-7
d_gene: -
abundance: many
v_gene: TRBV2
CDR3nt: TGTGCCAGCAGTTCGGGACGGGTCTACGAGCAGTACTTC
CDR3aa: CASSSGRVYEQYF

j_gene: TRBJ1-5
d_gene: TRBD1
abundance: few
v_gene: TRBV5-6
CDR3nt: TGTGCCAGCAGCTTGGCGGGACAGGGGTCGTGGGAGCCCCAGCATTTT
CDR3aa: CASSLAGQGSWEPQHF

j_gene: TRBJ2-7
d_gene: -
abundance: few
v_gene: TRBV5-1
CDR3nt: TGCGCCAGCAGTCGGGACACAGGCGAGCAGTACTTC
CDR3aa: CASSRDTGEQYF

j_gene: TRBJ2-1
d_gene: TRBD2
abundance: few
v_gene: TRBV5-6
CDR3nt: TGTGCCAGCAGTGTAGGGACTAGCGGGACGCAGTTCTTC
CDR3aa: CASSVGTSGTQFF

j_gene: TRBJ2-7
d_gene: TRBD1
abundance: few
v_gene: TRBV29-1
CDR3nt: TGCAGCGTTGGGACAGGGGGGTGGGGCGAGCAGTACTTC
CDR3aa: CSVGTGGWGEQYF

j_gene: TRBJ1-2
d_gene: -
abundance: -
v_gene: TRBV29-1
CDR3nt: TGCAGCGTTAGAGCTAACTATGGCTACACCTTC
CDR3aa: CSVRANYGYTF

j_gene: TRBJ2-3
d_gene: -
abundance: -
v_gene: TRBV24-1
CDR3nt: TGTGCCACCAGTGGCCGACAGATTAGCACAGATACGCAGTATTTT
CDR3aa: CATSGRQISTDTQYF

j_gene: TRBJ2-3
d_gene: TRBD2
abundance: -
v_gene: TRBV3-1
CDR3nt: TGTGCCAGCAGCCAGACCGGGACTAGCGGTGATACGCAGTATTTT
CDR3aa: CASSQTGTSGDTQYF

j_gene: TRBJ1-2
d_gene: -
abundance: -
v_gene: TRBV20-1
CDR3nt: TGCAGTGCTAGAGGTACAGGGTCGAATGGCTACACCTTC
CDR3aa: CSARGTGSNGYTF

j_gene: TRBJ2-5
d_gene: -
abundance: few
v_gene: TRBV5-5
CDR3nt: TGTGCCAGCAGCTTTAACAGGGTAGAGACCCAGTACTTC
CDR3aa: CASSFNRVETQYF

j_gene: TRBJ2-2
d_gene: -
abundance: -
v_gene: TRBV23-1
CDR3nt: TGCGCCAGCAGTCAATCCAACGATAGCGGGAACACCGGGGAGCTGTTTTTT
CDR3aa: CASSQSNDSGNTGELFF

j_gene: TRBJ2-1
d_gene: -
abundance: few
v_gene: TRBV7-8
CDR3nt: TGTGCCAGCAGCGCACTCGACCTCGGGGTCAATGAGCAGTTCTTC
CDR3aa: CASSALDLGVNEQFF

j_gene: TRBJ2-3
d_gene: TRBD2
abundance: -
v_gene: TRBV12-3/TRBV12-4
CDR3nt: TGTGCCAGCACCAATGGGACTAGTAATACGCAGTATTTT
CDR3aa: CASTNGTSNTQYF

j_gene: TRBJ2-7
d_gene: TRBD1
abundance: -
v_gene: TRBV7-2
CDR3nt: TGTGCCAGCAGCACGGACAGGGGGCTATACGAGCAGTACTTC
CDR3aa: CASSTDRGLYEQYF

j_gene: TRBJ2-7
d_gene: -
abundance: -
v_gene: TRBV28
CDR3nt: TGTGCCAGCAGTTTATCCGGCAGTGTTAGCTCCTACGAGCAGTACTTC
CDR3aa: CASSLSGSVSSYEQYF

j_gene: TRBJ2-7
d_gene: TRBD1
abundance: few
v_gene: TRBV28
CDR3nt: TGTGCCAGCAATCCCGGGACAGCCTCCTACGAGCAGTACTTC
CDR3aa: CASNPGTASYEQYF

j_gene: TRBJ2-7
d_gene: TRBD1
abundance: -
v_gene: TRBV24-1
CDR3nt: TGTGCCACCAGTGATCGGACAGGGCTCAACGAGCAGTACTTC
CDR3aa: CATSDRTGLNEQYF

j_gene: TRBJ2-7
d_gene: TRBD2
abundance: -
v_gene: TRBV29-1
CDR3nt: TGCAGCGTTGCAGCACTGGGACTAGCGGGAGCTACCTACGAGCAGTACTTC
CDR3aa: CSVAALGLAGATYEQYF

j_gene: TRBJ1-2
d_gene: -
abundance: few
v_gene: TRBV20-1
CDR3nt: TGCAGTGCTAGAGGGGCCAGGGGTGGGAACTATGGCTACACCTTC
CDR3aa: CSARGARGGNYGYTF

j_gene: TRBJ2-1
d_gene: TRBD2
abundance: -
v_gene: TRBV28
CDR3nt: TGTGCCAGCATGGAACTAGCGAAGAGCAGTGGCTACAATGAGCAGTTCTTC
CDR3aa: CASMELAKSSGYNEQFF

j_gene: TRBJ2-2
d_gene: -
abundance: many
v_gene: TRBV21-1
CDR3nt: TGTGCCAGCAGCAAATCAGGGGATACAGGGGAGGGGGAGCTGTTTTTT
CDR3aa: CASSKSGDTGEGELFF

j_gene: TRBJ1-5
d_gene: -
abundance: few
v_gene: TRBV6-5
CDR3nt: TGTGCCAGCAGTCCTCAAGGTAACCCTCATCAGCCCCAGCATTTT
CDR3aa: CASSPQGNPHQPQHF

j_gene: TRBJ2-5
d_gene: -
abundance: -
v_gene: TRBV6-2/TRBV6-3
CDR3nt: TGTGCCAGCGGACCTCTCGGCCTTGAGACCCAGTACTTC
CDR3aa: CASGPLGLETQYF

j_gene: TRBJ1-4
d_gene: TRBD1
abundance: few
v_gene: TRBV5-4
CDR3nt: TGTGCCAGCAGCCCAGGGGGCGTGGGTGAAAAACTGTTTTTT
CDR3aa: CASSPGGVGEKLFF

j_gene: TRBJ2-7
d_gene: -
abundance: few
v_gene: TRBV20-1
CDR3nt: TGCAGTGCTAGAGATCAGTACCACTACGAGCAGTACTTC
CDR3aa: CSARDQYHYEQYF

j_gene: TRBJ2-3
d_gene: -
abundance: -
v_gene: TRBV7-2
CDR3nt: TGTGCCAGCAGCTTAAATTGGGGGCTAAACACAGATACGCAGTATTTT
CDR3aa: CASSLNWGLNTDTQYF

j_gene: TRBJ2-3
d_gene: TRBD2
abundance: -
v_gene: TRBV7-2
CDR3nt: TGTGCCAGCAGCTTTCAAACTAGCGGGAGGGCCAAAGATACGCAGTATTTT
CDR3aa: CASSFQTSGRAKDTQYF

j_gene: TRBJ2-2
d_gene: -
abundance: -
v_gene: TRBV27
CDR3nt: TGTGCCAGCAGTTTCGCGGGGGCGACCCTCACCGGGGAGCTGTTTTTT
CDR3aa: CASSFAGATLTGELFF

j_gene: TRBJ2-7
d_gene: -
abundance: -
v_gene: TRBV3-1
CDR3nt: TGTGTTACCAGGAGCGGGCAAAGGGAGCAGTACTTC
CDR3aa: CVTRSGQREQYF

j_gene: TRBJ2-2
d_gene: -
abundance: -
v_gene: TRBV7-2
CDR3nt: TGTGCCAGCAGCTTAGCGTTTACACAGGGGGAGCTGTTTTTT
CDR3aa: CASSLAFTQGELFF

j_gene: TRBJ2-7
d_gene: -
abundance: -
v_gene: TRBV18
CDR3nt: TGTGCCAGCTCACCAGATTTAGGGACCGAGCAGTACTTC
CDR3aa: CASSPDLGTEQYF

j_gene: TRBJ2-3
d_gene: -
abundance: few
v_gene: TRBV7-2
CDR3nt: TGTGCCAGCAGCTTAGCTTTTAGCGGCCGTGAGGGAGATACGCAGTATTTT
CDR3aa: CASSLAFSGREGDTQYF

j_gene: TRBJ2-2
d_gene: TRBD2
abundance: few
v_gene: TRBV20-1
CDR3nt: TGCAGTGCTAGAGATCCTCTAGCGGGGGGCCCGTCCGGGGAGCTGTTTTTT
CDR3aa: CSARDPLAGGPSGELFF

j_gene: TRBJ2-3
d_gene: TRBD2
abundance: few
v_gene: TRBV20-1
CDR3nt: TGCAGTGCACAAGACGCTAGCGGGAGGTTCGCAGATACGCAGTATTTT
CDR3aa: CSAQDASGRFADTQYF

j_gene: TRBJ2-2
d_gene: -
abundance: -
v_gene: TRBV12-3/TRBV12-4
CDR3nt: TGTGCCAGCATGTTGCAGGGAACCGGGGAGCTGTTTTTT
CDR3aa: CASMLQGTGELFF

j_gene: TRBJ2-3
d_gene: -
abundance: few
v_gene: TRBV6-1
CDR3nt: TGTGCCAGCAGAGACAGTGCTAGCACAGATACGCAGTATTTT
CDR3aa: CASRDSASTDTQYF

j_gene: TRBJ2-1
d_gene: TRBD1
abundance: -
v_gene: TRBV18
CDR3nt: TGTGCCAGCTCACTAAGACCGGGACAGATCTACAATGAGCAGTTCTTC
CDR3aa: CASSLRPGQIYNEQFF

j_gene: TRBJ2-1
d_gene: TRBD1
abundance: -
v_gene: TRBV20-1
CDR3nt: TGCAGTGCTACCCAGGGGGCAGATGATGAGCAGTTCTTC
CDR3aa: CSATQGADDEQFF

j_gene: TRBJ2-7
d_gene: -
abundance: -
v_gene: TRBV3-1
CDR3nt: TGTGCCAGCAGCCAAGGCACAGCATCCTACGAGCAGTACTTC
CDR3aa: CASSQGTASYEQYF